A selection of T cell receptor beta chains follows, all from one sample in a study of blood T cells in healthy people across ages. TCRdb re-derived calls from the 5' RACE reads in MiXCR, one entry per CDR3 protein. There are about 970,000 distinct CDR3 sequences in the sample; approximately 50% occur only once, and about a fifth lies in the top ten. Sample: blood. These receptors were obtained from an older woman in good health. CDR3s include the opening cysteine and the closing phenylalanine or tryptophan. A D gene is named only where the DNA matches it firmly. Clone size is given for some rows only: seen once, a few or many times, or a class if the clone is expanded.

>-|TRBV6-2/TRBV6-3|TRBJ2-1|-
TGTGCCAGCAGTGCGGCGGGTCAAACCTACAATGAGCAGTTCTTC
CASSAAGQTYNEQFF
>TRBD2|TRBV24-1|TRBJ2-1|many
TGTGCCACCAGGGGGACTAGCGGGAGGATAGATATTTACAATGAGCAGTTCTTC
CATRGTSGRIDIYNEQFF
>-|TRBV30|TRBJ1-2|-
TGTGCCTGGAGCGGAGACAGCTTCTATGGCTACACCTTC
CAWSGDSFYGYTF
>TRBD2|TRBV28|TRBJ2-3|-
TGTGCCAGCAGTTTGGATACTATAGGACTAGCGGGCCCTTCAGGTACGCAGTATTTT
CASSLDTIGLAGPSGTQYF
>-|TRBV7-2|TRBJ1-5|-
TGTGCCAGCAGCTTAGTTCCCAATAGCAATCAGCCCCAGCATTTT
CASSLVPNSNQPQHF
>-|TRBV28|TRBJ2-5|-
TGTGCCAGCAGTCCGGGACACCATCAGTACTTC
CASSPGHHQYF
>-|TRBV20-1|TRBJ2-4|once
TGCAGTGTAACTTTAGCCGCCGGAGCCAAAAACATTCAGTACTTC
CSVTLAAGAKNIQYF
>-|TRBV7-2|TRBJ2-7|-
TGTGCCAGCAGCTTAGGTCCCCAGCGGGCCGACGGTGAGCAGTACTTC
CASSLGPQRADGEQYF
>TRBD2|TRBV12-3/TRBV12-4|TRBJ2-1|-
TGTGCCAGCAGTTTAACCCCACTAGCGGGAGCCTACAATGAGCAGTTCTTC
CASSLTPLAGAYNEQFF
>-|TRBV29-1|TRBJ2-4|-
TGCAGCGTTGAGGGGGCCTCAGCCAAAAACATTCAGTACTTC
CSVEGASAKNIQYF